This TCR beta chain was documented in a study of blood T cell repertoires in COVID-19. Study-wide context: PBMCs, B-cell-depleted T cells, or T cells provided the cDNA or gDNA that made up the material.

Study processing details: From reference gene primer amplification, estimates of nucleated cell counts were derived. TCRdb keeps only in-frame clones here, not all; method: immunoSEQ multiplex PCR. D and trimming come from the DNA, and the V and J calls and clone size come from that table. The sample lists some 170,000 clones, over 75% seen once, with 0.95% to 1.5% in the top ten. The germline V gene encodes CDR1 WSHSY and CDR2 SAAADI. CDR3 length equals 14 residues. V was shortened by 3 bases and J by 11 bases, with 19 bases between the two germline ends. The chain has TRBV10-2 and TRBJ2-5; TRBD2 might be the D (6 bases). The origin of this receptor is a human donor with acute COVID-19. The donor label of this sample is uncertain. Sequenced material: PBMCs or T cells enriched from blood (not recorded which). The CDR3 DNA follows: TGCGCCAGCAGTGAAGCAGCGGGCCTAGTGGAACAGTACTTC. Residues: CASSEAAGLVEQYF.